The 9 T cell receptor beta chains listed next were all sequenced from one sample in a study of cytomegalovirus exposure and HLA in healthy donors. PCR used 60 Vbeta primers and 13 Jbeta primers. Libraries were prepared by immunoSEQ multiplex PCR; TCRdb keeps only in-frame clonotypes and omits some of them. The profile shows hundreds of thousands of clones, over 75% of them singletons. The source material was PBMCs. The receptors come from a girl under 10 years old in good health and CMV-seronegative.

The chain uses TRBV7-9 and TRBJ2-3; TRBD2 matches 9 bases. Per germline, CDR1 SEHNR and CDR2 FQNEAQ (reference sequence). Trimming at V came to 5 bases and at J to 1 base, leaving 7 bases not matched to a gene. The CDR3 is 16 residues long. The CDR3 region has the DNA TGTGCCAGCAGCCCCGGGGTAGCGGGGGGCACAGATACGCAGTATTTT. It codes for CASSPGVAGGTDTQYF.

V usage is TRBV7-9 and J usage is TRBJ2-1; 15 nucleotides line up with TRBD2. The length of the CDR3 is 15 residues. V lost 5 bases, J lost 8 bases, and 4 bases stayed unmatched. CDR1 is SEHNR and CDR2 is FQNEAQ in the germline V gene (reference sequence). The CDR3 reads CASSHRTSGGDEQFF. CDR3 DNA: TGTGCCAGCAGCCATAGGACTAGCGGGGGGGATGAGCAGTTCTTC.

The genes are TRBV21-1 and TRBJ2-3; TRBD1 was called by the table and not checked on the DNA. TRBV21-1 is flagged as a pseudogene. This CDR3 is built from 21 residues. The CDR3 sequence: CASSKLKPFRPGQGSTDTQYF. DNA for the CDR3: TGTGCCAGCAGCAAACTAAAACCTTTCCGACCGGGACAGGGAAGCACAGATACGCAGTATTTT.

This chain links TRBV6-1 with TRBJ1-5; TRBD1 might be the D (5 bases). Trimming stripped 1 base from V and 0 bases from J, with 7 bases between. Germline assignment: CDR1 MNHNS and CDR2 SASEGT. The CDR3 is 15 amino acids. CDR3 DNA: TGTGCCAGCAGTGAAGGGGGGGTTAGCAATCAGCCCCAGCATTTT. Protein product: CASSEGGVSNQPQHF.

J is TRBJ2-3 and V is TRBV12-5; D gene unclear. Germline V gene sequence: CDR1 LGHNT, CDR2 FRNRAP. The CDR3 has 15 amino acids. The V gene lost 2 bases and the J gene lost 2 bases, with 11 bases spanning the gap. The CDR3 DNA reads TGTGCTAGTGGTTTGCCCGACACCTCCACAGATACGCAGTATTTT. This gives the protein CASGLPDTSTDTQYF.

The CDR3 DNA reads TGTGCCAGCAGCTTAATCCGTCTAGCGGAGGCCTCTCCTTACGAGCAGTACTTC. As protein: CASSLIRLAEASPYEQYF. The chain carries TRBV11-2 and TRBJ2-7, with 7 bases fitting TRBD2. Germline values: CDR1 SGHAT, CDR2 FQNNGV. Trimming removed 2 bases from V and 4 bases from J; junction bases left unmatched: 17. CDR3 length: 18 residues.

The chain uses TRBV19 and TRBJ2-1; D not certain. The CDR3 is made up of 13 amino acids. Germline values: CDR1 LNHDA, CDR2 SQIVND (reference sequence). V was clipped by 3 bases and J by 9 bases, with 12 bases between them. The CDR3 coding sequence is TGTGCCAGTAGTATCCCATCCGCCGGTGAGCAGTTCTTC. Its translation: CASSIPSAGEQFF.

The rearrangement uses TRBV25-1 and TRBJ2-4, with a tentative D call TRBD1 (6 bases). The V and J ends lost 5 bases and 3 bases respectively, with 14 bases between them. CDR1 is MGHDK and CDR2 is SYGVNS in the germline V gene. CDR3 length equals 15 residues. CDR3: CASSQGPGVKNIQYF. The CDR3 DNA reads TGTGCCAGCAGTCAGGGGCCCGGGGTCAAAAACATTCAGTACTTC.

The V gene is TRBV6-1, the J gene TRBJ2-5, with 7 positions matching TRBD1. The end of the DNA aligns better with TRBJ2-7, so the J call may be wrong. Germline CDR1 MNHNS, CDR2 SASEGT. The CDR3 is made up of 16 amino acids. Here the CDR3 reads CASSEGDSGSSYEQYF. CDR3 DNA: TGTGCCAGCAGTGAAGGGGACAGTGGGAGCTCCTACGAGCAGTACTTC.